The T cell receptor beta chain under discussion was sequenced for a study of T cells after yellow fever vaccination. This clonotype has at least ten counts. Antigen: not known. By 5'RACE template switching, TCR cDNA was produced, with a universal primer site and UMIs added in the process. One entry per CDR3 protein, called by TCRdb with MiXCR from the 5' RACE reads. The profile shows about 220,000 distinct CDR3 sequences, 5.5% to 8.5% of them singletons. Study findings and constraints: Researchers noted that a small share of clonotypes showed up in both CD4 and CD8 compartments. Post-booster repertoires again held most primary-vaccination clones (about 96% CD4, roughly 90% CD8).

The CDR3 has 14 amino acids. CDR1 and CDR2 from the germline V gene are SQVTM and ANQGSEA. V was clipped by 4 bases and J by 2 bases; unmatched bases: 3. This rearrangement joins TRBV29-1 to TRBJ1-2; TRBD1 agrees at 11 bases. The sequence derives from a man aged 25-45 years who received the YFV17D yellow fever vaccine. The specimen comprised CD4+ T cells sorted from PBMCs, sampled on the day of the yellow fever booster vaccination. The DNA for the CDR3 is TGCAGCGTTGTTGGGACAGGGGGAAACTATGGCTACACCTTC. It encodes CSVVGTGGNYGYTF.